The 4 T cell receptor beta chains presented below share a single source sample, sequenced in a study of blood T cell repertoires in COVID-19. Using immunoSEQ multiplex PCR, the repertoire was profiled, and TCRdb retains in-frame clones only, with some absent. Of some 41,000 clones in the sample, roughly 90% were seen once. Sequenced material: peripheral blood. The receptors were gathered from a human donor in a cohort sampled during active COVID-19.

The rearrangement joins TRBV30 to TRBJ1-5; TRBD1 might be the D (6 bases). Germline CDR1 reads GTSNPN; CDR2 reads SVGIG (reference sequence). The CDR3 loop spans 15 amino acids. V was shortened by 4 bases and J by 7 bases, with 20 bases between the two germline ends. The CDR3 reads CAWTLQGTPGQPQHF. The CDR3 DNA is TGTGCCTGGACTCTACAGGGTACACCTGGGCAGCCCCAGCATTTT.

The V gene is TRBV5-6, the J gene TRBJ2-7, with D maybe TRBD2 (9 bases). Trimming shortened V by 1 base and J by 4 bases, and 24 bases separated the two germline ends. Germline CDR1 SGHDT, CDR2 YYEEEE. The CDR3 is 18 amino acids. The CDR3 loop reads CASSLIQGASGRKYEQYF. The CDR3 nucleotides are TGTGCCAGCAGCTTGATTCAGGGGGCGAGCGGGAGGAAATACGAGCAGTACTTC. The complete variable domain, with remaining parts taken from reference TRBV5-6 and TRBJ2-7, reads DAGVTQSPTHLIKTRGQQVTLRCSPKSGHDTVSWYQQALGQGPQFIFQYYEEEERQRGNFPDRFSGHQFPNYSSELNVNALLLGDSALYLCASSLIQGASGRKYEQYFGPGTRLTVT.

The rearrangement joins TRBV27 to TRBJ1-5; TRBD1 might be the D (6 bases). The CDR3 covers 15 residues. Germline V gives CDR1 MNHEY, CDR2 SMNVEV (reference sequence). Trimming stripped 4 bases from V and 4 bases from J, with 14 bases between. CDR3 region: CASSSDRILNQPQHF. The CDR3 bases are TGTGCCAGCAGTTCCGACAGGATACTGAATCAGCCCCAGCATTTT.

This clone occurred a few times. The genes are TRBV5-4 and TRBJ2-1; 8 nucleotides align to TRBD1. With 1 base clipped from V and 9 bases from J, the junction kept 9 bases outside the gene matches. There are 15 residues in the CDR3. Per germline, CDR1 SGHNT and CDR2 YYREEE (reference sequence). The CDR3 bases are TGTGCCAGCAGCTTGTTTGAGACAGGGGCTGGTGAGCAGTTCTTC. This codes for CASSLFETGAGEQFF.